What follows are 17 T cell receptor beta chains derived from one specimen sequenced in a study of blood T cell repertoires in COVID-19. The data were produced by immunoSEQ multiplex PCR, yet TCRdb's version contains in-frame clones alone and is incomplete. The table lists under 250,000 clones, about four fifths of them singletons. Sequencing used peripheral blood. Receptors were obtained from a woman aged 35 to 49 with active or convalescent COVID-19.

This rearrangement joins TRBV6-1 to TRBJ1-3, with a possible D match to TRBD1 (6 bases). The CDR3 contains 18 residues. The ends were cut back, 2 bases at V and 0 bases at J, with 17 bases in the middle. Germline CDR1 reads MNHNS; CDR2 reads SASEGT. The CDR3: CASSEYGTWRTSGNTIYF. The DNA for the CDR3 is TGTGCCAGCAGTGAATACGGGACATGGCGGACCTCTGGAAACACCATATATTTT.

This clone occurred a few times. The J gene is TRBJ2-1, the V gene TRBV9, with TRBD2 matching over 11 bases. V lost 3 bases to trimming and J lost 4 bases; unmatched junction nucleotides: 21. Germline CDR1 is SGDLS and CDR2 is YYNGEE. The length of the CDR3 is 21 residues. As DNA, the CDR3 is TGTGCCAGCAGCGGAATCCCCACTAGCGGGAGAACGGAGGGTGGGTACAATGAGCAGTTCTTC. This encodes CASSGIPTSGRTEGGYNEQFF. The complete variable domain, with remaining parts taken from reference TRBV9 and TRBJ2-1, reads DSGVTQTPKHLITATGQRVTLRCSPRSGDLSVYWYQQSLDQGLQFLIQYYNGEERAKGNILERFSAQQFPDLHSELNLSSLELGDSALYFCASSGIPTSGRTEGGYNEQFFGPGTRLTVL.

CDR3 residues: CATSRNVRREGITEAFF. The DNA of the CDR3 is TGTGCCACCAGCAGGAATGTTCGACGGGAAGGTATCACTGAAGCTTTCTTT. The genes are TRBV15 and TRBJ1-1; D ambiguous. Trimming cost V 3 bases and J 4 bases, with 21 bases left between them. Germline CDR1 and CDR2: LNHNV and YYDKDF (reference sequence). The CDR3 sequence is 17 residues long.

The chain combines TRBV27 with TRBJ1-1; 7 bases are a match to TRBD1. Germline V gene sequence: CDR1 MNHEY, CDR2 SMNVEV (reference sequence). Trimming removed 3 bases from V and 4 bases from J; junction bases left unmatched: 5. The CDR3 covers 14 residues. The CDR3 here is CASSFRGFGTEAFF. The CDR3 DNA reads as TGTGCCAGCAGTTTCAGGGGGTTTGGCACTGAAGCTTTCTTT.

V gene TRBV12-3 or TRBV12-4 combines with J gene TRBJ1-2; D might be TRBD1 (6 bases). There are 13 residues in the CDR3. The V end was cut by 5 bases, the J end by 4 bases, with 11 bases between. The CDR3 nucleotides are TGTGCCAGCAGTCTCTGGACAGCCTATGGCTACACCTTC. Protein: CASSLWTAYGYTF.

The chain joins TRBV5-1 to TRBJ2-3; 12 nucleotides agree with TRBD2. CDR1 and CDR2 (germline): SGHRS, YFSETQ. The V gene end was trimmed by 6 bases and the J gene end by 6 bases; junction bases not matched to a gene: 8. This CDR3 has 15 amino acids. The CDR3 sequence is CASTGTSGLGDTQYF. The CDR3, as DNA: TGCGCCAGCACCGGGACTAGCGGGCTGGGGGATACGCAGTATTTT. Drawing the rest from reference TRBV5-1 and TRBJ2-3, the complete variable domain is KAGVTQTPRYLIKTRGQQVTLSCSPISGHRSVSWYQQTPGQGLQFLFEYFSETQRNKGNFPGRFSGRQFSNSRSEMNVSTLELGDSALYLCASTGTSGLGDTQYFGPGTRLTVL.

The CDR3 region has the DNA TGTGCCTGGAGAATAGCCCAGAGCACTGAAGCTTTCTTT. Protein: CAWRIAQSTEAFF. V and J are TRBV30 and TRBJ1-1; no clear D. Trimming removed 3 bases at V and 4 bases at J, with 12 bases between. CDR1 and CDR2 (germline): GTSNPN, SVGIG (reference sequence). The CDR3 sequence is 13 residues long.

The rearrangement joins TRBV3-1 (or the pseudogene TRBV3-2) to TRBJ2-3; 8 nucleotides agree with TRBD2. The J segment lost 0 bases and the V segment lost 3 bases, leaving 11 bases of the junction unmatched. CDR1 LGHDT and CDR2 YNNKEL come from the germline V gene (reference sequence). The CDR3 loop spans 18 amino acids. The CDR3 region has the DNA TGTGCCAGCAGCCACGGGCCAAGGCGGGGGGTTAGCACAGATACGCAGTATTTT. Its translation: CASSHGPRRGVSTDTQYF.

This chain connects TRBV7-9 to TRBJ1-2; 9 bases agree with TRBD1. The trim removed 5 bases at V and 7 bases at J, leaving 5 bases unmatched. CDR1 is SEHNR, CDR2 FQNEAQ, per germline (reference sequence). This CDR3 spans 13 amino acids. CDR3 sequence (DNA): TGTGCCAGCAGCCTACAGGGGGCCGGTGGCTACACCTTC. This encodes CASSLQGAGGYTF.

The V call is TRBV29-1, the J call TRBJ1-4, with a possible D match to TRBD1 (5 bases). The germline V gene has CDR1 SQVTM and CDR2 ANQGSEA. CDR3 length equals 11 residues. Trimming stripped 7 bases from V and 7 bases from J, with 10 bases between. CDR3 DNA: TGCAGCGCCGTGGGGGGTGAAAAACTGTTTTTT. Amino acids: CSAVGGEKLFF. The full variable domain, its missing parts supplied by reference TRBV29-1 and TRBJ1-4, is SAVISQKPSRDICQRGTSLTIQCQVDSQVTMMFWYRQQPGQSLTLIATANQGSEATYESGFVIDKFPISRPNLTFSTLTVSNMSPEDSSIYLCSAVGGEKLFFGSGTQLSVL.

This chain links TRBV5-1 with TRBJ1-4; D uncertain. Germline V CDR1 and CDR2: SGHRS, YFSETQ. V was clipped by 4 bases and J by 7 bases, with 17 bases between them. CDR3 length: 15 residues. The CDR3 region is CASSPGFSTGEKLFF. In DNA form, the CDR3 reads TGCGCCAGCAGCCCGGGATTTTCGACGGGTGAAAAACTGTTTTTT.

The chain combines TRBV6-4 with TRBJ1-1; 8 nucleotides agree with TRBD1. This CDR3 region has 13 residues. V lost 6 bases and J lost 4; bases outside the gene matches: 4. Germline V CDR1 and CDR2: MRHNA, SNTAGT. The CDR3 loop is CASSKDRGTEAFF. CDR3 coding DNA: TGTGCCAGCAGCAAAGACAGGGGCACTGAAGCTTTCTTT.

This chain uses TRBV10-3 with TRBJ1-2; TRBD1 matches at 7 bases. From germline, CDR1 is ENHRY and CDR2 SYGVKD. This CDR3 contains 13 residues. CDR3 sequence reads: CAASPGGGYGYTF. CDR3 nucleotides: TGTGCAGCATCGCCAGGGGGAGGCTATGGCTACACCTTC.

This rearrangement joins TRBV3-1 (or the pseudogene TRBV3-2) to TRBJ1-4; a weak D match, TRBD1 (6 bases). Germline CDR1 LGHDT, CDR2 YNNKEL (reference sequence). V was trimmed by 4 bases and J by 7 bases, leaving 16 bases between them. The CDR3 is 15 amino acids. The CDR3 DNA sequence: TGTGCCAGCAGCCCTTTTCGGGGGGCGGGTGAAAAACTGTTTTTT. Translation gives CASSPFRGAGEKLFF.

The chain employs TRBV19 and TRBJ1-5, with a weak D call TRBD1 (5 bases). Germline V gene lookup returns CDR1 LNHDA and CDR2 SQIVND (reference sequence). The V and J ends lost 5 bases and 8 bases respectively, with 16 bases between them. This CDR3 is 14 amino acids long. This CDR3 is CASSPRGGLEPQHF. The CDR3 DNA is TGTGCCAGTAGTCCCCGGGGGGGTTTGGAGCCCCAGCATTTT.

This sequence joins TRBV6-9 and TRBJ2-7; 9 bases match TRBD1. J lost 2 bases, V lost 9 bases, and 11 bases had no gene match. This CDR3 is built from 15 residues. Germline values: CDR1 MNHGY, CDR2 SVAAGI. Written as DNA, the CDR3 is TGTGCCAGGACCCCTCCGGGACAGGGAGCCTACGAGCAGTACTTC. Translation gives CARTPPGQGAYEQYF.

The V call is TRBV6-5, the J call TRBJ2-1, with 9 positions matching TRBD1. The germline gives CDR1 MNHEY, CDR2 SVGAGI. This CDR3 has 15 amino acids. With V trimmed by 5 bases and J by 10 bases, 12 bases remained unmatched. The CDR3 DNA is TGTGCCAGCAGTAAACCGGGACAGGGTCATCCGGAGCAGTTCTTC. Residues: CASSKPGQGHPEQFF.